What follows is one T cell receptor beta chain and its context. V dropped 8 bases and J dropped 1 base, with 8 bases sitting between them. CDR3 length equals 12 residues. Germline CDR1 SGHAT, CDR2 FQNNGV. This record comes from a study of control samples from healthy donors and cancer patients. Sequenced by immunoSEQ multiplex PCR; TCRdb stores in-frame clones only, minus some. This table holds about 120,000 clones, roughly 86% found once. The origin of this receptor is a man in his 60s in good health. The chain joins TRBV11-2 to TRBJ1-1; D is uncertain. Sequencing input: blood. The CDR3 DNA reads as TGTGCCAGCGGTTCGGAGAACACTGAAGCTTTCTTT. Its protein is CASGSENTEAFF.